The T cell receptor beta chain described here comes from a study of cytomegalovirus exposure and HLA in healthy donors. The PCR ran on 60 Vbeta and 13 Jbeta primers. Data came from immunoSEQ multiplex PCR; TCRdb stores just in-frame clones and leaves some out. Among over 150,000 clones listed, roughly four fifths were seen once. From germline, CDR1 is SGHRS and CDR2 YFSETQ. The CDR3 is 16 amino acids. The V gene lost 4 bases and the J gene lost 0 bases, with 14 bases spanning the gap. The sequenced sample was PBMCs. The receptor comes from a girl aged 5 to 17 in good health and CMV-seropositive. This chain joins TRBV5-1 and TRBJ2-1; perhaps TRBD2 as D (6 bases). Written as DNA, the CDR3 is TGCGCCAGCAGCCGTCGACAGACTAGCTCCTACAATGAGCAGTTCTTC. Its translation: CASSRRQTSSYNEQFF. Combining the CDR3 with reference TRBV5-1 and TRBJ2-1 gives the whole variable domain KAGVTQTPRYLIKTRGQQVTLSCSPISGHRSVSWYQQTPGQGLQFLFEYFSETQRNKGNFPGRFSGRQFSNSRSEMNVSTLELGDSALYLCASSRRQTSSYNEQFFGPGTRLTVL.